The 20 T cell receptor beta chains listed next were all sequenced from one sample in a study of spatial heterogeneity in lung cancer. TCRdb re-derived calls from the 5' RACE reads in MiXCR, one entry per CDR3 protein. The data hold about 5,000 distinct CDR3 sequences, with more than 4% observed a single time. Described time point: sample taken at primary tumor resection. The sample consisted of normal lung tissue next to the tumor, taken at surgery. Receptors were obtained from a female donor with early-stage non-small cell lung cancer.

V usage is TRBV2 and J usage is TRBJ2-3; D ambiguous. The V gene's germline CDR1 is SNHLY and CDR2 FYNNEI. The CDR3 is 12 residues long. Trimming pared 1 base from V and 5 bases from J, leaving 4 bases between. Here the CDR3 DNA reads TGTGCCAGCAGTGAAGTCGGAGATACGCAGTATTTT. As protein: CASSEVGDTQYF.

By sample share, this clonotype is medium-sized (0.01 to 0.1%). The chain couples TRBV20-1 to TRBJ1-3; TRBD1 is a possible D gene (6 bases). Trimming took 0 bases from V and 2 from J, leaving 11 bases between them. The CDR3 spans 15 residues. The germline V gene has CDR1 DFQATT and CDR2 SNEGSKA (reference sequence). CDR3 nucleotides: TGCAGTGCTAGAGATCTAGGGACAACTGGAAACACCATATATTTT. Amino acid sequence: CSARDLGTTGNTIYF.

This clonotype is classed as medium-sized. The chain combines TRBV5-1 with TRBJ1-1, with D perhaps matching TRBD1 (5 bases). V lost 3 bases and J 8 bases, leaving 17 bases between the germline ends. Germline V gene sequence: CDR1 SGHRS, CDR2 YFSETQ. The CDR3 has 14 residues. Here the CDR3 DNA reads TGCGCCAGCAGCTCTTCTGGAGGCGGGGCGGAAGCTTTCTTT. Translated, it gives CASSSSGGGAEAFF.

Within the sample, this clonotype is medium-sized. This chain connects TRBV27 to TRBJ1-4; no reliable D call. Trimming removed 3 bases from V and 8 bases from J, with 10 bases in between. The CDR3 consists of 13 residues. Germline V gene data show CDR1 as MNHEY and CDR2 as SMNVEV (reference sequence). This CDR3 reads CASSFKGGEKLFF. The CDR3 coding sequence is TGTGCCAGCAGTTTTAAGGGCGGGGAAAAACTGTTTTTT.

The J gene is TRBJ2-1, the V gene TRBV11-2; 8 bases align to TRBD2. This CDR3 region has 14 residues. The germline CDR1 and CDR2 sequences are SGHAT and FQNNGV. V lost 4 bases, J lost 8 bases, and 7 bases stayed unmatched. The CDR3 loop is CASSWGTRTDEQFF. The CDR3 nucleotides are TGTGCCAGCAGCTGGGGGACTAGGACCGATGAGCAGTTCTTC.

In this sample, this clonotype is medium-sized. The chain couples TRBV7-3 to TRBJ2-1; TRBD1 aligns across 10 bases. The CDR3 has 15 residues. Germline CDR1 reads SGHTA; CDR2 reads FQGTGA. V trimming: 4 bases; J trimming: 10 bases; junction bases outside the gene matches: 10. The CDR3 nucleotides are TGTGCCAGCAGCTCCTCCTTGGGACAGGGGACAGAGCAGTTCTTC. Its protein is CASSSSLGQGTEQFF.

This chain links TRBV19 with TRBJ2-2; no clear D. The CDR3 runs 15 residues. Deletions cut 4 bases from V and 6 bases from J, with 15 bases between. Germline CDR1 reads LNHDA; CDR2 reads SQIVND (reference sequence). CDR3 coding DNA: TGTGCCAGTAGTACCGTGGGGTTAGGTGCCGGGGAGCTGTTTTTT. Translated: CASSTVGLGAGELFF.

At least ten counts were recorded for this clonotype. The V gene is TRBV19, the J gene TRBJ2-2; TRBD2 agrees at 10 bases. This CDR3 is built from 16 residues. Germline-derived CDR1 and CDR2 are LNHDA and SQIVND (reference sequence). V dropped 2 bases and J dropped 5; count of bases not matched to a gene: 5. The CDR3 nucleotides are TGTGCCAGTAGTATAATCTTGGGACTAGCGACCGGGGAGCTGTTTTTT. Translation gives CASSIILGLATGELFF.

V and J are TRBV2 and TRBJ2-7, with 7 bases lining up with TRBD1. The CDR3 has 14 residues. CDR1 is SNHLY and CDR2 is FYNNEI in the germline V gene. V gave up 8 bases and J gave up 0 bases; unmatched junction bases: 7. CDR3 DNA: TGTGCCAGCCGCCCGGGACAGCTCTCCTACGAGCAGTACTTC. It specifies CASRPGQLSYEQYF.

This chain connects TRBV14 to TRBJ2-6, with D unresolved. The CDR3 contains 18 residues. Trimming cost V 4 bases and J 0 bases, with 16 bases left between them. Germline values: CDR1 SGHDN, CDR2 FVKESK. CDR3 residues: CASSLEHPPFSGANVLTF. The CDR3 DNA is TGTGCCAGCAGCCTCGAACACCCTCCATTCTCTGGGGCCAACGTCCTGACTTTC.

This clonotype is termed medium-sized (0.01 to 0.1%). This rearrangement joins TRBV6-5 to TRBJ1-5, with D unclear. Trimming cost V 2 bases and J 4 bases, with 6 bases left between them. This CDR3 has 13 residues. Germline V CDR1 and CDR2: MNHEY, SVGAGI. The CDR3 bases are TGTGCCAGCAGTTACAGCTTAAATCAGCCCCAGCATTTT. Protein product: CASSYSLNQPQHF.

The gene calls are TRBV28 and TRBJ2-1; a possible D gene is TRBD2 (5 bases). The CDR3 is 15 amino acids. Trimming took off 3 bases at V and 3 bases at J, with 12 bases between the two ends. The germline V gene encodes CDR1 MDHEN and CDR2 SYDVKM. The DNA of the CDR3 is TGTGCCAGCAGTTTTGAAGGGAGTGTCTACAATGAGCAGTTCTTC. This codes for CASSFEGSVYNEQFF.

This clonotype was counted at least ten times. The chain recombines TRBV3-1 with TRBJ2-7, with unresolved D. V was trimmed by 3 bases and J by 5 bases, leaving 5 bases between them. The CDR3 loop spans 11 amino acids. Germline CDR1 reads LGHDT; CDR2 reads YNNKEL (reference sequence). The CDR3 here is CASSQYDEQYF. Written as DNA, the CDR3 is TGTGCCAGCAGCCAGTACGACGAGCAGTACTTC.

There are many counts of this clonotype. This chain connects TRBV20-1 to TRBJ1-5; D possibly corresponds to TRBD1 (6 bases). There are 13 residues in the CDR3. Germline V CDR1 and CDR2: DFQATT, SNEGSKA (reference sequence). Trimming pared 5 bases from V and 2 bases from J, leaving 10 bases between. Here the CDR3 DNA reads TGCAGTGCTGGGACACAGGGCAATCAGCCCCAGCATTTT. Its protein product is CSAGTQGNQPQHF.

This clonotype was seen many times. This sequence joins TRBV10-3 and TRBJ2-2; D is undetermined. Germline loops: CDR1 ENHRY, CDR2 SYGVKD. The V and J ends lost 9 bases and 7 bases respectively, with 9 bases between them. This CDR3 is 11 amino acids long. CDR3 sequence reads: CAILEGGELFF. CDR3 nucleotides: TGTGCCATACTCGAAGGCGGGGAGCTGTTTTTT.

This clonotype is labeled medium-sized. The V call is TRBV6-2 or TRBV6-3, the J call TRBJ1-1; 7 nucleotides align to TRBD1. V lost 8 bases to trimming and J lost 3 bases; unmatched junction nucleotides: 12. The germline V gene has CDR1 MNHEY and CDR2 SVGEGT. The CDR3 consists of 15 residues. The CDR3 here is CASRSPHRGDTEAFF. DNA for the CDR3: TGTGCCAGCCGTTCCCCCCACAGGGGAGACACTGAAGCTTTCTTT.

The chain carries TRBV3-1 and TRBJ2-5; D is uncertain. This CDR3 is built from 12 residues. Germline V gene lookup returns CDR1 LGHDT and CDR2 YNNKEL (reference sequence). V was clipped by 7 bases and J by 4 bases, with 10 bases between them. The CDR3 coding sequence is TGTGCCAGCACTCAAGGGCGAGAGACCCAGTACTTC. Amino acids: CASTQGRETQYF.

This clonotype was observed many times. This chain joins TRBV3-1 and TRBJ2-2, with 8 bases that match TRBD2. CDR3 size: 16 residues. Germline loops: CDR1 LGHDT, CDR2 YNNKEL (reference sequence). The J segment lost 6 bases and the V segment lost 4 bases, leaving 10 bases of the junction unmatched. CDR3 nucleotides: TGTGCCAGCAGCCCAGGAGCGGGAGCGGCTCCCGGGGAGCTGTTTTTT. This codes for CASSPGAGAAPGELFF. Combining the CDR3 with reference TRBV3-1 and TRBJ2-2 gives the whole variable domain DTAVSQTPKYLVTQMGNDKSIKCEQNLGHDTMYWYKQDSKKFLKIMFSYNNKELIINETVPNRFSPKSPDKAHLNLHINSLELGDSAVYFCASSPGAGAAPGELFFGEGSRLTVL.

In its sample, this clonotype is medium-sized (0.01 to 0.1%). V gene TRBV28 combines with J gene TRBJ1-2; D call uncertain. Germline V gene data show CDR1 as MDHEN and CDR2 as SYDVKM. V was shortened by 2 bases and J by 8 bases, with 15 bases between the two germline ends. This CDR3 has 14 amino acids. Here the CDR3 DNA reads TGTGCCAGCAGTTTACCCACTACACGGCGGGGCTACACCTTC. It translates to CASSLPTTRRGYTF.

This clonotype is classed as medium-sized. Being one base from a much bigger clone, this may be a read error. This chain uses TRBV28 with TRBJ2-1, with D perhaps TRBD1 (7 bases). CDR1 is MDHEN and CDR2 is SYDVKM in the germline V gene. V lost 6 bases and J 12 bases, leaving 15 bases between the germline ends. This CDR3 contains 12 residues. The CDR3 DNA follows: TGTGCCAGCAGGACACAGGGGAGGAGGCAGTTCTTC. It codes for CASRTQGRRQFF.